This entry concerns a single T cell receptor (beta chain). Its antigen is not identified. UMIs and sample barcodes were carried by the TCR alpha and TCR beta cDNA libraries that 5'RACE produced using constant-segment primers. Each CDR3 protein gets one entry after TCRdb re-called the 5' RACE reads with MiXCR. The sample consists of a few hundred thousand distinct CDR3 sequences, 25% to 30% of them appearing once. The germline V gene has CDR1 PRHDT and CDR2 FYEKMQ (reference sequence). V lost 4 bases to trimming and J lost 6 bases; unmatched junction nucleotides: 12. The CDR3 has 18 amino acids. This sample was taken from a study of T-cell memory formation after mild COVID-19. Whole-study results and caveats: The appearance of some responding clones in pre-infection memory suggested that cross-reactive memory joined. Clones that shrank (day 15 to 85) were balanced CD4/CD8, whereas later expanders leaned CD4+.

The chain couples TRBV13 to TRBJ2-7; 16 bases map to TRBD2. Sequenced material: PBMCs or a T cell subset sorted from them (not recorded which). The receptor's source is an adult woman who had mild COVID-19 (a few samples of this study predate the infection). Cell type and time point are not known. Here the CDR3 DNA reads TGTGCCAGCAGCTGGGGGACTAGCGGGAGGGGTATTAAGGGCGAGCAGTACTTC. Protein: CASSWGTSGRGIKGEQYF.